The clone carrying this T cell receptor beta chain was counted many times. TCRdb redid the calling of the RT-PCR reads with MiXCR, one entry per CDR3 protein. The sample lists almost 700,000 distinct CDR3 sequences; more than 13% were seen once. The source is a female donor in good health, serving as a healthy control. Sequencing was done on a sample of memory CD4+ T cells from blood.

The CDR3 sequence is CASSAGTGMEYEQYF. The CDR3 DNA reads TGTGCCAGCAGTGCCGGGACAGGGATGGAGTACGAGCAGTACTTC. The V gene is TRBV6-5, the J gene TRBJ2-7; TRBD1 agrees at 9 bases. The germline CDR1 and CDR2 sequences are MNHEY and SVGAGI. CDR3 size: 15 residues. Unmatched junction bases numbered 9, after V lost 5 bases and J lost 4 bases.